This T cell receptor (beta chain) stems from a study of blood T cell repertoires in COVID-19. Looking at the study overall: COVID-19 samples collected from the United States, Italy and Spain covered acute and convalescent phases. PBMCs, B-cell-depleted T cells, or T cells provided the cDNA or gDNA that made up the material.

In the study's own analysis: Estimation of nucleated cell counts was performed using reference gene primer amplification. Using immunoSEQ multiplex PCR, the repertoire was profiled, and TCRdb retains in-frame clones only, with some absent. The D gene and trimming were derived from the DNA, and the V and J assignments and clone size from that table. The sample holds 40,000 to 55,000 clones, 82% seen once. V lost 6 bases and J 5 bases, leaving 11 bases between the germline ends. CDR1 and CDR2 (germline): KGHSH, LQKENI. The CDR3 loop spans 13 amino acids. The receptor was derived from a human donor with acute or convalescent COVID-19. The donor label of this sample is uncertain. The V call is TRBV18, the J call TRBJ1-5, with unresolved D. The sequenced sample was peripheral blood. The CDR3, as DNA: TGTGCCAGCTCGCAGAGGTCGGATCAGCCCCAGCATTTT. This translates into CASSQRSDQPQHF.